This record looks at one T cell receptor beta chain sequence and its context. Its target is unknown. The sample comes from a study of CD4+ T cells in melanoma. The study's findings and limits: Neoantigen-specific CD4+ T cells in melanoma reportedly had diverse differentiation states. A reported correlation linked neoantigen-specific CD4+ T cells to CD8+, macrophage and B cell function.

Sequenced by immunoSEQ multiplex PCR; TCRdb stores in-frame clones only, minus some. The sample lists more than 20,000 clones, about three quarters occurring once. The CDR3 is 15 amino acids. V shed 2 bases and J shed 5 bases, with 16 bases lying between them. Germline-derived CDR1 and CDR2 are SGDLS and YYNGEE. This sequence originates from a human donor with melanoma. The chain uses TRBV9 and TRBJ1-1; D is perhaps TRBD1 (5 bases). CDR3 in DNA: TGTGCCAGCAGCGTCGGTTCGGGGGAGTGGACTGAAGCTTTCTTT. Its translation is CASSVGSGEWTEAFF.